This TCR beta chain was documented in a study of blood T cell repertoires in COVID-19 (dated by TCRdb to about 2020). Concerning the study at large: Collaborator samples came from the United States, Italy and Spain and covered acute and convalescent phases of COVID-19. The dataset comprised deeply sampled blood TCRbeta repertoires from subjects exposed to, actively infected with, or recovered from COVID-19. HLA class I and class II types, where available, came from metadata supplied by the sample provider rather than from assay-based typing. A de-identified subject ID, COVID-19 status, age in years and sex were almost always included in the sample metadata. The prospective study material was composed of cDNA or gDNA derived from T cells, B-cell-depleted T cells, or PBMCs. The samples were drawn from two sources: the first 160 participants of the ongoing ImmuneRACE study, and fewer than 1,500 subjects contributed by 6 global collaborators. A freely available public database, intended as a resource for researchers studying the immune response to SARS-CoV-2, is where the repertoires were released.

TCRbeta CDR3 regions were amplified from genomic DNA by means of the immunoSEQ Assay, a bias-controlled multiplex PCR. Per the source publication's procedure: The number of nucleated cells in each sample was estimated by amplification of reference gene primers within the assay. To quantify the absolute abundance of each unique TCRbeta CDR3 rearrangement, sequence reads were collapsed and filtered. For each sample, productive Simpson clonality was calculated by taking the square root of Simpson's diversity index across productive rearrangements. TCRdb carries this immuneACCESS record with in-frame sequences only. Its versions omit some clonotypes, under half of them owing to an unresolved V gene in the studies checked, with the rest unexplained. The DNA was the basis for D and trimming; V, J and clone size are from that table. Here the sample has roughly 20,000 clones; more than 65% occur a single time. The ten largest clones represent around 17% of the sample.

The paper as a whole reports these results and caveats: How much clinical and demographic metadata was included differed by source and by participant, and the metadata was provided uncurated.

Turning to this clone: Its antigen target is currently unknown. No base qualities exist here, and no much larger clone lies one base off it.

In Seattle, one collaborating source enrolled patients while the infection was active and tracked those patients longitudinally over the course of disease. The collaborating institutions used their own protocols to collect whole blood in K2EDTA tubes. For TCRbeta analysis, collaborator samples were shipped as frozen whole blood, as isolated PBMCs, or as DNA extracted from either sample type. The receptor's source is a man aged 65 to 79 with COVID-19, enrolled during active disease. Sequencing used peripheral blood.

The sequenced DNA is TGCGCCAGCAGCTTGATTCAGGGGGCATCGGGAAACACCATATATTTT. Its protein product is CASSLIQGASGNTIYF. The sequence is built from TRBV5-1 and TRBJ1-3, and 8 junctional nucleotides match TRBD1. The germline V and J ends show losses of 1 base and 4 bases respectively, and no gene match explains 7 bases of the junction. From the germline V gene, CDR1 is SGHRS and CDR2 is YFSETQ. From the cysteine through the phenylalanine, the CDR3 covers 16 amino acids. Only the CDR3 DNA is retained, 48 bases long and in frame from the first base.